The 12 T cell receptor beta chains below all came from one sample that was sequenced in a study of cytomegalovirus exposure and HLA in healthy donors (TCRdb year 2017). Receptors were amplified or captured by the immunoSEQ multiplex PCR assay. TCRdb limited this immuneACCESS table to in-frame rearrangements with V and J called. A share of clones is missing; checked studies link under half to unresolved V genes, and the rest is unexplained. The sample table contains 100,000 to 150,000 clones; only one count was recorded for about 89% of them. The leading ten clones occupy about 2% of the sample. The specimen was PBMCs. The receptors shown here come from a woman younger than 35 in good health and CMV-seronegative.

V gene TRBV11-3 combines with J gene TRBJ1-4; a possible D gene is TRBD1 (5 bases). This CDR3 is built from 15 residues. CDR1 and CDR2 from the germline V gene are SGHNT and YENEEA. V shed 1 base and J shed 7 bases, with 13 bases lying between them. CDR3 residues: CASSLGRQLGEKLFF. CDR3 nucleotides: TGTGCCAGCAGCTTAGGCCGACAGCTAGGTGAAAAACTGTTTTTT.

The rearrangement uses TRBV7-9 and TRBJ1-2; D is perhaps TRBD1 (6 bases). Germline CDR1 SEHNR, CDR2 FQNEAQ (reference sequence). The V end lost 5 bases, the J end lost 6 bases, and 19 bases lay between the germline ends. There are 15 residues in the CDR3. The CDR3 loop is CASSVTGGGSHGYTF. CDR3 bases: TGTGCCAGCAGCGTGACGGGGGGCGGGAGCCATGGCTACACCTTC.

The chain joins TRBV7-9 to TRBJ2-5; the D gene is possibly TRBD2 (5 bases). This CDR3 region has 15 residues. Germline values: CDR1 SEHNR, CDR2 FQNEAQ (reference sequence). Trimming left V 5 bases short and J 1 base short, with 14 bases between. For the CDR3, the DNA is TGTGCCAGCAGCCCAAATACGGGGAGCCAAGAGACCCAGTACTTC. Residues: CASSPNTGSQETQYF.

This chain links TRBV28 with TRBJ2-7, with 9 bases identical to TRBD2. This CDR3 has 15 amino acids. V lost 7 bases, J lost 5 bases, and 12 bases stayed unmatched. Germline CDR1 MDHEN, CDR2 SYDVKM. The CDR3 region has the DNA TGTGCCAGCACCCTAAGCGGGGGGCAACGGCACGAGCAGTACTTC. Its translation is CASTLSGGQRHEQYF.

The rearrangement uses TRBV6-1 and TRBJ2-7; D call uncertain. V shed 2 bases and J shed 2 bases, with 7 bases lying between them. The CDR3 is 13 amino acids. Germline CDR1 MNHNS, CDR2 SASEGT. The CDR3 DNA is TGTGCCAGCAGTGAACCAGGTACCTACGAGCAGTACTTC. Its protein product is CASSEPGTYEQYF.

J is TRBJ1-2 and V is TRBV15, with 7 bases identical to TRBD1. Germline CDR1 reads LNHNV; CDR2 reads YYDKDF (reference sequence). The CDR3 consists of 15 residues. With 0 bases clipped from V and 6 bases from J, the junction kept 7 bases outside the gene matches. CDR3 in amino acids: CATSRDYTGEDGYTF. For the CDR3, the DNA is TGTGCCACCAGCAGAGATTATACAGGGGAGGATGGCTACACCTTC.

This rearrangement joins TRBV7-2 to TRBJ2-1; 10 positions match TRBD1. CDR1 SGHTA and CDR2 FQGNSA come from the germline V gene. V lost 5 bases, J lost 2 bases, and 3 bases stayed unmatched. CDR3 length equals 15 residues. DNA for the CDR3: TGTGCCAGCAGCCAGGACAGGGGGACCTACAATGAGCAGTTCTTC. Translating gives CASSQDRGTYNEQFF.

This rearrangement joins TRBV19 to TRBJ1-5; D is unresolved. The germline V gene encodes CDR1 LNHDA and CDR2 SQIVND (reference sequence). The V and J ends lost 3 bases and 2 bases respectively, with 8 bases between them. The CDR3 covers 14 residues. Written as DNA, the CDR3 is TGTGCCAGTAGTATCGTGGCAGGCAATCAGCCCCAGCATTTT. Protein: CASSIVAGNQPQHF.

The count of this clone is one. The CDR3 DNA is TGCGCCAGCAGCCAACCGAGGACTAGCTACGAGCAGTACTTC. Its translation: CASSQPRTSYEQYF. The chain joins TRBV4-1 to TRBJ2-7; 7 bases fit TRBD2. CDR1 is MGHRA, CDR2 YSYEKL, per germline. V lost 2 bases, J lost 3 bases, and 4 bases stayed unmatched. CDR3 length: 14 residues.

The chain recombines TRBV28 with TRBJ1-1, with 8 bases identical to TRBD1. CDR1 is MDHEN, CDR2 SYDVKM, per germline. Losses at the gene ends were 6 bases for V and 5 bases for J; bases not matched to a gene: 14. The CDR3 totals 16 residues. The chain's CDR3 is CASSPTRQGWKTEAFF. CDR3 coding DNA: TGTGCCAGCAGCCCAACTCGACAGGGGTGGAAAACTGAAGCTTTCTTT. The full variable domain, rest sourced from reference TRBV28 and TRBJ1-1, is DVKVTQSSRYLVKRTGEKVFLECVQDMDHENMFWYRQDPGLGLRLIYFSYDVKMKEKGDIPEGYSVSREKKERFSLILESASTNQTSMYLCASSPTRQGWKTEAFFGQGTRLTVV.

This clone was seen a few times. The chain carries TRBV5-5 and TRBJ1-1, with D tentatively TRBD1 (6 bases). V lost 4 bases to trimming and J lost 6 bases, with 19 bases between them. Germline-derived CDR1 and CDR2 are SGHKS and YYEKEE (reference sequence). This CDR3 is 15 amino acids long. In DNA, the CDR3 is TGTGCCAGCAGCCCAAACAGGGCGGGGGGACCTGAAGCTTTCTTT. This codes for CASSPNRAGGPEAFF.

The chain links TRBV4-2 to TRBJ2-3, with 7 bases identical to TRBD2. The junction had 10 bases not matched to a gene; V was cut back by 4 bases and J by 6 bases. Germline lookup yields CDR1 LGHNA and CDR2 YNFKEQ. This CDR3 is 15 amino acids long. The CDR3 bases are TGTGCCAGCAGCCTGGTATCGGGAGGTGCCGATACGCAGTATTTT. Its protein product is CASSLVSGGADTQYF.